This TCR beta chain emerged from a study of blood T cells in healthy people across ages. Study summary: Capture by template switching was about one barcoded beta molecule per two T cells.

CDR1 and CDR2 from the germline V gene are LGHDT and YNNKEL (reference sequence). This CDR3 is 14 amino acids long. Deletions cut 4 bases from V and 2 bases from J, with 11 bases between. A J-beta primer mix and a sample-barcoded 5' primer were used in a second PCR of about 6 to 12 cycles. Through a template-switch adaptor with 12 random nucleotides, each cDNA molecule received a tag. Using its own MiXCR run on the 5' RACE reads, TCRdb lists one record per CDR3 protein. The sample lists over a million distinct CDR3 sequences, around 27% occurring once. The same specimen was also included in a second study, on T cells of mothers and their children. Per that paper: RNA extracted was entirely used for cDNA synthesis, approximately 1.5 ug per 15 ul. The study obtained over 9 million TCR beta CDR3 reads per mother and 2.5 million to 3 million per child.

The receptor was isolated from a girl aged 2-10 years in good health. Sequenced material: blood. This chain connects TRBV3-1 to TRBJ1-2; D gene ambiguous. The CDR3: CASSPGSTNYGYTF. For the CDR3, the DNA is TGTGCCAGCAGCCCTGGGAGTACGAACTATGGCTACACCTTC.